The rows below give T cell receptor beta chains drawn from one sample of a study of shared clonotypes between healthy human individuals. Profiled with immunoSEQ multiplex PCR; TCRdb holds only in-frame clones, not every one. Of over 400,000 clones detected, approximately 94% appear once; the ten largest clones hold under 0.065%. Sequenced sample: naive CD4+ T cells sorted from blood. The receptors here all came from a woman in her twenties or thirties in good health. CDR3s leave out the opening cysteine and the closing phenylalanine or tryptophan. Fields, in order: clone size, V gene, J gene, CDR3 protein. Rows give clone size only sometimes, using once, few, many, or a class for an expanded clone.

>-|TRBV19|TRBJ2-7
ASSVPGHSYEQY
>once|TRBV28|TRBJ1-5
ASRDGQGGQPQH
>-|TRBV5-5|TRBJ2-7
ASSLGVGMTYEQY
>-|TRBV5-5|TRBJ2-4
ASSFLRLADTKNIQY
>-|TRBV5-1|TRBJ1-4
ASSLASNEKLF
>-|TRBV19|TRBJ1-5
ASSMTAPSNQPQH
>-|TRBV10-3|TRBJ1-1
AISDSGSNTEAF
>-|TRBV7-9|TRBJ2-3
ASSFSPGPGSHTQY
>once|TRBV28|TRBJ2-1
ASSSPGQALTEQF
>-|TRBV5-1|TRBJ2-5
ASSFLWAETQY
>-|TRBV5-1|-
ASSLGTGYIEQY
>once|TRBV4-1|TRBJ2-3
ASSQGGLAGAADTQY
>once|TRBV30|TRBJ2-7
AWMMTSGQLGEQY
>-|TRBV18|TRBJ1-1
ASSPLTGELRANTEAF
>-|TRBV5-1|TRBJ2-6
ASYRIPHSGANVLT
>-|TRBV27|TRBJ2-3
ASTPLKGSTQY